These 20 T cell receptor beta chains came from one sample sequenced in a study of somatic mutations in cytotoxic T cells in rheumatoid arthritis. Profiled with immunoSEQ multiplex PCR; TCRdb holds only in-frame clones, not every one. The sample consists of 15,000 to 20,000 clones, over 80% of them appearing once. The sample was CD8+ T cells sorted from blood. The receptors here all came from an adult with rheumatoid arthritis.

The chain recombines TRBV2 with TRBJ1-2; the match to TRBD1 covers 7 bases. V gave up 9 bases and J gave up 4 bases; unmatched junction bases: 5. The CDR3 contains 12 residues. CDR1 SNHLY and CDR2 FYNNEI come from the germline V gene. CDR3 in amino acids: CASPGQSYGYTF. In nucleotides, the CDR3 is TGTGCCAGTCCGGGACAGTCCTATGGCTACACCTTC. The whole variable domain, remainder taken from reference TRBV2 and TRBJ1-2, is EPEVTQTPSHQVTQMGQEVILRCVPISNHLYFYWYRQILGQKVEFLVSFYNNEISEKSEIFDDQFSVERPDGSNFTLKIRSTKLEDSAMYFCASPGQSYGYTFGSGTRLTVV.

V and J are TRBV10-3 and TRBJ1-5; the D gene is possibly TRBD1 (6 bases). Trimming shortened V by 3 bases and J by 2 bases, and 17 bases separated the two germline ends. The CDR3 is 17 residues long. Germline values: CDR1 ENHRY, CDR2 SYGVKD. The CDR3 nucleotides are TGTGCCATCAGTGACCAGGGGACGAGGGCCGGCAATCAGCCCCAGCATTTT. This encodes CAISDQGTRAGNQPQHF.

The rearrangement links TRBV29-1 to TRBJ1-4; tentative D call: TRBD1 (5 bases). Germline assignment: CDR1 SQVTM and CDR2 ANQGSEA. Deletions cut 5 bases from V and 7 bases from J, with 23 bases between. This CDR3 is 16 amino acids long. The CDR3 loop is CSVLRIGDEGSEKLFF. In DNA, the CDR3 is TGCAGCGTTTTGAGGATCGGGGACGAAGGAAGTGAAAAACTGTTTTTT.

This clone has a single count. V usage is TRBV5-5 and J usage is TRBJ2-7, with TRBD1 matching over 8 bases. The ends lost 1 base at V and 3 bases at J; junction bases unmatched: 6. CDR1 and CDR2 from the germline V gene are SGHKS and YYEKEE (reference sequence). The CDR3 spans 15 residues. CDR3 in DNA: TGTGCCAGCAGCTTGACGCAGGGGGCCTTCTACGAGCAGTACTTC. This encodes CASSLTQGAFYEQYF.

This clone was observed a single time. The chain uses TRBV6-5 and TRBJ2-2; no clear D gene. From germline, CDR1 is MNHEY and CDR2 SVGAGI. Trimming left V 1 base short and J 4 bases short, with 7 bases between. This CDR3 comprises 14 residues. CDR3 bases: TGTGCCAGCAGTTACTATGACATCACCGGGGAGCTGTTTTTT. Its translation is CASSYYDITGELFF.

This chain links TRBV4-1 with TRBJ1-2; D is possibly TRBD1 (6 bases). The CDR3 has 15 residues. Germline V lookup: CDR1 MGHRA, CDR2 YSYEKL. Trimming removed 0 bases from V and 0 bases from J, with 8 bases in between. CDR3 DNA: TGCGCCAGCAGCCAAGAGGACAGTTCTAACTATGGCTACACCTTC. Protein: CASSQEDSSNYGYTF.

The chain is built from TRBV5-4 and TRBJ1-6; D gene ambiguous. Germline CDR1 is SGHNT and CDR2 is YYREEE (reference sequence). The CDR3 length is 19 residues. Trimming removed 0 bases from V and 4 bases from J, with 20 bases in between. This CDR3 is CASSLGAGALGLYNSPLHF. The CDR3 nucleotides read TGTGCCAGCAGCTTGGGGGCAGGAGCCCTCGGTCTTTATAATTCACCCCTCCACTTT.

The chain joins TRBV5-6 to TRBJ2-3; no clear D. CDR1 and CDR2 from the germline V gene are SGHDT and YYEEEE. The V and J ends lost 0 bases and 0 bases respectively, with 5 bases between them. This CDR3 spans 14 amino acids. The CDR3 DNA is TGTGCCAGCAGCTTGGGCACTAGCACAGATACGCAGTATTTT. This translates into CASSLGTSTDTQYF.

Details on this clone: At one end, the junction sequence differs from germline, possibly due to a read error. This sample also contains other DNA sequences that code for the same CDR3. This CDR3 is CASSQLDNNEQFF. The CDR3 region has the DNA TGCGCTAGCAGCCAATTAGACAACAATGAGCAGTTCTTC. V and J are TRBV4-1 and TRBJ2-1; D is undetermined. From germline, CDR1 is MGHRA and CDR2 YSYEKL. This CDR3 contains 13 residues.

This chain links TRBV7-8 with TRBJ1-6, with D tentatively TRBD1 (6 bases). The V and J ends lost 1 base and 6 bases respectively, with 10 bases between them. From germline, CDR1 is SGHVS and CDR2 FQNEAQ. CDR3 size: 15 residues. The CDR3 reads CASSLDRAGNSPLHF. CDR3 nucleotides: TGTGCCAGCAGCTTAGACAGGGCGGGTAATTCACCCCTCCACTTT.

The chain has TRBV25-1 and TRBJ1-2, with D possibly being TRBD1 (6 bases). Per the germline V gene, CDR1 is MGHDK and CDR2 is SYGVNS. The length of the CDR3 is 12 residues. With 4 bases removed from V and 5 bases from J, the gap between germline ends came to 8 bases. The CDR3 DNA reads TGTGCCAGCAGTGGAGGGGGGTATGGCTACACCTTC. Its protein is CASSGGGYGYTF.

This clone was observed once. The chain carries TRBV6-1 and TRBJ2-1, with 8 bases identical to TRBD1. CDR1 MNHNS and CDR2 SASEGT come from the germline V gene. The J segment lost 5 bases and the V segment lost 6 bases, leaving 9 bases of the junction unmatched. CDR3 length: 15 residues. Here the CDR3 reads CASRARTGRNNEQFF. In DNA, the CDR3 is TGTGCCAGCAGAGCTAGGACAGGGAGGAACAATGAGCAGTTCTTC.

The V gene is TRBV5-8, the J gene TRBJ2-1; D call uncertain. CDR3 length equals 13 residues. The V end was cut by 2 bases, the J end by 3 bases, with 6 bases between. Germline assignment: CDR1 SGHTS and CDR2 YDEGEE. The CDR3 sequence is CASSLYRYNEQFF. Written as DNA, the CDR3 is TGTGCCAGCAGCTTATACCGCTACAATGAGCAGTTCTTC.

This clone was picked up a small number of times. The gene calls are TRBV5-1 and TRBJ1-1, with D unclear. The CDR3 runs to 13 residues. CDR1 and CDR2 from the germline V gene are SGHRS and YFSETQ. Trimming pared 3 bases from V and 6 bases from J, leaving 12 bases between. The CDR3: CASSWAWGAEAFF. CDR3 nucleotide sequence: TGCGCCAGCAGCTGGGCGTGGGGAGCTGAAGCTTTCTTT.

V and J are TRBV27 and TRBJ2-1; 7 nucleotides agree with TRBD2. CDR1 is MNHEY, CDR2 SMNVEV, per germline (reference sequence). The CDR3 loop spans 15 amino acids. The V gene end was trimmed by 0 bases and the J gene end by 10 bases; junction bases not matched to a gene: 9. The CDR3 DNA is TGTGCCAGCAGTTTATCGGGGGACTACCTACGCGAGCAGTTCTTC. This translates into CASSLSGDYLREQFF.

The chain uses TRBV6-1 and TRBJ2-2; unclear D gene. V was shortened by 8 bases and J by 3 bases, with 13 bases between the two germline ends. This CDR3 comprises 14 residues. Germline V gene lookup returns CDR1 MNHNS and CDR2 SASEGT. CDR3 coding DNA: TGTGCCAGCGTGCTCGTCGGGTACACCGGGGAGCTGTTTTTT. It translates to CASVLVGYTGELFF.

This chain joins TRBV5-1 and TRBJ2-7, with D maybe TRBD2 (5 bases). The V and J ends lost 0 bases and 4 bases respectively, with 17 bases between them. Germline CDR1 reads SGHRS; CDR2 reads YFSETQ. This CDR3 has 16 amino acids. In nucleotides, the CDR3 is TGCGCCAGCAGCTTGGGAGGGCGAAGGCCGATTTACGAGCAGTACTTC. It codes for CASSLGGRRPIYEQYF.

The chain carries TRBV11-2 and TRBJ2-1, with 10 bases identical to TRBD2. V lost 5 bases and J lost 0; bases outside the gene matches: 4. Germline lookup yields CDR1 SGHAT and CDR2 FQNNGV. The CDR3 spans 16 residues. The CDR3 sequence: CASSARLAGSYNEQFF. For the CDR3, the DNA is TGTGCCAGCAGCGCCCGACTAGCGGGCTCCTACAATGAGCAGTTCTTC.

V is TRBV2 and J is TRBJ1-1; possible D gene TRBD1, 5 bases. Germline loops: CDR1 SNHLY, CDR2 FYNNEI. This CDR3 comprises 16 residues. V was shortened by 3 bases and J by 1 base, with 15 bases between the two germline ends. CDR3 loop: CASSEGEEVWNTEAFF. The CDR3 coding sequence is TGTGCCAGCAGTGAGGGGGAGGAGGTTTGGAACACTGAAGCTTTCTTT.

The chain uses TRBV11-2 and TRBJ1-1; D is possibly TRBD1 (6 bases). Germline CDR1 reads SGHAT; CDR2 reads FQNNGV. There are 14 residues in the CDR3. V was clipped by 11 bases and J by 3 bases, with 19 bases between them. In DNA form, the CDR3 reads TGTGCCTCCCAGCTCCGTAGGGGGGACACTGAAGCTTTCTTT. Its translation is CASQLRRGDTEAFF.